Listed below are T cell receptor beta chains from one sample, sequenced in a study of blood T cell repertoires in COVID-19. Generated by immunoSEQ multiplex PCR, the TCRdb table keeps only in-frame clones and is missing some. The sample shows approximately 97,000 clones, 81% of them seen only once. What was sequenced was peripheral blood. The source is a man between 60 and 75 years old with acute or convalescent COVID-19. Each CDR3 is given with its conserved first and last residue. A D gene is named only where the DNA matches it firmly. Size tells how often a clone was seen (once, few, many) or the class of an expanded clone, and some rows leave it out.

d_gene: -
v_gene: TRBV18
j_gene: TRBJ1-1
len: 18
abundance: once
CDR3aa: CASSPSDSPIPLNTEAFF
CDR3nt: TGTGCCAGCTCACCCTCTGACAGCCCGATTCCCTTGAACACTGAAGCTTTCTTT

d_gene: -
v_gene: TRBV5-4
j_gene: TRBJ1-2
len: 14
abundance: once
CDR3aa: CASSLEQFNYGYTF
CDR3nt: TGTGCCAGCAGCTTAGAACAGTTTAACTATGGCTACACCTTC

d_gene: TRBD2
v_gene: TRBV7-3
j_gene: TRBJ2-5
len: 16
abundance: -
CDR3aa: CASSLSPSGRRETQYF
CDR3nt: TGTGCCAGCAGCTTAAGTCCTAGCGGGAGGAGGGAGACCCAGTACTTC

d_gene: TRBD2
v_gene: TRBV9
j_gene: TRBJ2-3
len: 15
abundance: -
CDR3aa: CASSVAAGGTDTQYF
CDR3nt: TGTGCCAGCAGCGTAGCAGCGGGGGGCACAGATACGCAGTATTTT

d_gene: -
v_gene: TRBV10-3
j_gene: TRBJ2-5
len: 14
abundance: -
CDR3aa: CAISGVAGQETQYF
CDR3nt: TGTGCCATCAGTGGAGTCGCAGGGCAAGAGACCCAGTACTTC

d_gene: TRBD1
v_gene: TRBV15
j_gene: TRBJ1-3
len: 16
abundance: -
CDR3aa: CATSRPGTGTKNTIYF
CDR3nt: TGTGCCACCAGCAGGCCTGGGACAGGCACTAAAAACACCATATATTTT

d_gene: -
v_gene: TRBV12-3/TRBV12-4
j_gene: TRBJ1-1
len: 11
abundance: -
CDR3aa: CASSFGSEAFF
CDR3nt: TGTGCCAGCAGTTTTGGCAGTGAAGCTTTCTTT

d_gene: TRBD1
v_gene: TRBV19
j_gene: TRBJ1-1
len: 15
abundance: -
CDR3aa: CASSKRQGADTEAFF
CDR3nt: TGTGCCAGTAGTAAACGACAGGGGGCTGACACTGAAGCTTTCTTT

d_gene: TRBD2
v_gene: TRBV5-4
j_gene: TRBJ2-7
len: 15
abundance: -
CDR3aa: CASSLFGGGAYEQYF
CDR3nt: TGTGCCAGCAGCTTGTTTGGCGGGGGGGCCTACGAGCAGTACTTC

d_gene: TRBD1
v_gene: TRBV6-5
j_gene: TRBJ2-7
len: 14
abundance: -
CDR3aa: CASRGTGSYYEQYF
CDR3nt: TGTGCCAGCAGGGGGACAGGGTCTTATTACGAGCAGTACTTC

d_gene: TRBD1
v_gene: TRBV10-3
j_gene: TRBJ2-3
len: 15
abundance: -
CDR3aa: CAISEADRGTDTQYF
CDR3nt: TGTGCCATCAGTGAGGCCGACAGGGGGACGGATACGCAGTATTTT

d_gene: -
v_gene: TRBV4-1
j_gene: TRBJ1-5
len: 14
abundance: few
CDR3aa: CASSQGQGNQPQHF
CDR3nt: TGCGCCAGCAGCCAAGGACAGGGCAATCAGCCCCAGCATTTT

d_gene: -
v_gene: TRBV27
j_gene: TRBJ2-2
len: 15
abundance: -
CDR3aa: CASRTGNPNTGELFF
CDR3nt: TGTGCCAGCAGAACAGGGAACCCGAACACCGGGGAGCTGTTTTTT

d_gene: TRBD1
v_gene: TRBV13
j_gene: TRBJ2-7
len: 12
abundance: once
CDR3aa: CASGTGPFEQYF
CDR3nt: TGTGCCAGCGGGACAGGGCCATTTGAGCAGTACTTC

d_gene: -
v_gene: TRBV3-1/TRBV3-2
j_gene: TRBJ2-7
len: 15
abundance: -
CDR3aa: CASSTRGLSSYEQYF
CDR3nt: TGTGCCAGCAGCACCCGGGGACTGAGCTCCTACGAGCAGTACTTC

d_gene: TRBD2
v_gene: TRBV27
j_gene: TRBJ2-5
len: 14
abundance: -
CDR3aa: CASSLLGGGETQYF
CDR3nt: TGTGCCAGCAGTTTATTGGGGGGGGGAGAGACCCAGTACTTC

d_gene: TRBD2
v_gene: TRBV5-6
j_gene: TRBJ2-7
len: 14
abundance: -
CDR3aa: CASSFTSDSYEQYF
CDR3nt: TGTGCCAGCAGCTTCACTAGCGATTCCTACGAGCAGTACTTC

d_gene: -
v_gene: TRBV6-5
j_gene: TRBJ1-1
len: 14
abundance: -
CDR3aa: CASSSTLLNTEAFF
CDR3nt: TGTGCCAGCAGTTCGACACTCTTGAACACTGAAGCTTTCTTT

d_gene: TRBD2
v_gene: TRBV28
j_gene: TRBJ2-1
len: 14
abundance: once
CDR3aa: CASKPFSTGTKLFF
CDR3nt: TGTGCCAGCAAACCCTTTTCGACCGGGACTAAACTGTTCTTC

d_gene: -
v_gene: TRBV24-1
j_gene: TRBJ2-1
len: 15
abundance: -
CDR3aa: CATSDLGSTYNEQFF
CDR3nt: TGTGCCACCAGTGATTTGGGGAGTACCTACAATGAGCAGTTCTTC

d_gene: -
v_gene: TRBV4-3
j_gene: TRBJ1-5
len: 14
abundance: -
CDR3aa: CASSQDWPIQPQHF
CDR3nt: TGCGCCAGCAGCCAAGATTGGCCGATTCAGCCCCAGCATTTT

d_gene: TRBD1
v_gene: TRBV4-1
j_gene: TRBJ2-3
len: 14
abundance: -
CDR3aa: CASGTGAALDTQYF
CDR3nt: TGCGCCAGCGGGACAGGGGCAGCGTTAGATACGCAGTATTTT

d_gene: TRBD1
v_gene: TRBV7-2
j_gene: TRBJ2-2
len: 15
abundance: -
CDR3aa: CASSRGTGRAGELFF
CDR3nt: TGTGCCAGCAGTCGGGGGACAGGGAGGGCCGGGGAGCTGTTTTTT

d_gene: -
v_gene: TRBV6-1
j_gene: TRBJ2-7
len: 14
abundance: -
CDR3aa: CASSEEGYLGEQYF
CDR3nt: TGTGCCAGCAGTGAAGAGGGGTACCTGGGCGAGCAGTACTTC

d_gene: -
v_gene: TRBV19
j_gene: TRBJ1-3
len: 14
abundance: -
CDR3aa: CASSATGTGNTIYF
CDR3nt: TGTGCCAGTAGTGCCACGGGAACTGGAAACACCATATATTTT

d_gene: -
v_gene: TRBV10-1
j_gene: TRBJ1-1
len: 14
abundance: -
CDR3aa: CASSESSSGQGTFF
CDR3nt: TGCGCCAGCAGTGAGTCCTCGTCAGGGCAGGGGACTTTCTTT

d_gene: -
v_gene: TRBV4-1
j_gene: TRBJ1-2
len: 14
abundance: -
CDR3aa: CASSYTGLDYGYTF
CDR3nt: TGCGCCAGCAGCTACACAGGGTTAGACTATGGCTACACCTTC

d_gene: TRBD2
v_gene: TRBV6-2/TRBV6-3
j_gene: TRBJ2-3
len: 16
abundance: -
CDR3aa: CASSYRSSGYTDTQYF
CDR3nt: TGTGCCAGCAGTTACAGGTCTAGCGGATACACAGATACGCAGTATTTT

d_gene: TRBD1
v_gene: TRBV6-6
j_gene: TRBJ1-4
len: 15
abundance: -
CDR3aa: CASSYSGTGDEKLFF
CDR3nt: TGTGCCAGCAGTTACTCCGGGACAGGGGACGAAAAACTGTTTTTT

d_gene: TRBD2
v_gene: TRBV27
j_gene: TRBJ2-7
len: 15
abundance: -
CDR3aa: CASRETSGRSYEQYF
CDR3nt: TGTGCCAGCAGAGAGACTAGCGGGAGGAGCTACGAGCAGTACTTC

d_gene: -
v_gene: TRBV7-2
j_gene: TRBJ2-2
len: 16
abundance: -
CDR3aa: CASSLLGGLNTGELFF
CDR3nt: TGTGCCAGCAGCTTACTCGGGGGTCTGAACACCGGGGAGCTGTTTTTT

d_gene: -
v_gene: TRBV6-5
j_gene: TRBJ2-2
len: 16
abundance: -
CDR3aa: CASSYFSDLNTGELFF
CDR3nt: TGTGCCAGCAGTTACTTTTCAGACTTAAACACCGGGGAGCTGTTTTTT

d_gene: TRBD1
v_gene: TRBV19
j_gene: TRBJ1-1
len: 14
abundance: -
CDR3aa: CASRGQGMNTEAFF
CDR3nt: TGTGCCAGTAGAGGACAGGGGATGAACACTGAAGCTTTCTTT

d_gene: -
v_gene: TRBV3-1/TRBV3-2
j_gene: TRBJ1-6
len: 15
abundance: once
CDR3aa: CASRHTDRGSSPLHF
CDR3nt: TGTGCCAGCAGGCACACCGATCGGGGGAGTTCACCCCTCCACTTT

d_gene: TRBD2
v_gene: TRBV6-5
j_gene: TRBJ2-5
len: 15
abundance: -
CDR3aa: CASSSPRGSRETQYF
CDR3nt: TGTGCCAGCAGTTCCCCCCGCGGGAGCAGGGAGACCCAGTACTTC

d_gene: -
v_gene: TRBV27
j_gene: TRBJ1-5
len: 16
abundance: once
CDR3aa: CASSRLTGVSNQPQHF
CDR3nt: TGTGCCAGCAGTCGATTGACAGGAGTTAGCAATCAGCCCCAGCATTTT

d_gene: -
v_gene: TRBV19
j_gene: TRBJ1-2
len: 17
abundance: -
CDR3aa: CASSIVEGERGDYGYTF
CDR3nt: TGTGCCAGTAGTATAGTGGAAGGGGAACGTGGGGACTATGGCTACACCTTC

d_gene: -
v_gene: TRBV19
j_gene: TRBJ2-1
len: 14
abundance: -
CDR3aa: CASRNSGSYNEQFF
CDR3nt: TGTGCCAGTAGGAATAGCGGATCCTACAATGAGCAGTTCTTC

d_gene: TRBD2
v_gene: TRBV7-9
j_gene: TRBJ2-7
len: 15
abundance: -
CDR3aa: CASSPPLAGAYEQYF
CDR3nt: TGTGCCAGCAGCCCCCCGCTAGCGGGAGCCTACGAGCAGTACTTC

d_gene: -
v_gene: TRBV4-3
j_gene: TRBJ2-6
len: 15
abundance: once
CDR3aa: CASSQEPAGANVLTF
CDR3nt: TGCGCCAGCAGCCAAGAGCCAGCTGGGGCCAACGTCCTGACTTTC

d_gene: -
v_gene: TRBV7-6
j_gene: TRBJ1-1
len: 15
abundance: once
CDR3aa: CASSLRLQQGEEAFF
CDR3nt: TGTGCCAGCAGCTTAAGGCTGCAACAGGGTGAAGAAGCTTTCTTT